This is a list of T cell receptor beta chains from one sample in a study of blood T cell repertoires in COVID-19. Some clones are missing from TCRdb's copy, which holds only in-frame ones; the method was immunoSEQ multiplex PCR. The table has about 260,000 clones, more than 75% seen once; the top ten hold roughly 2.5%. The sample consisted of peripheral blood. The receptors here all came from a woman aged 45 to 65 with acute or convalescent COVID-19. Each CDR3 is given with its conserved first and last residue. D genes are given only for firm matches. Clone size appears in some rows only: once, few, many, or a class for an expanded clone.

V	J	size	D	DNA	CDR3
TRBV6-2/TRBV6-3	TRBJ1-2	NA	NA	TGTGCCAGCAGTTCGGCCCGGAGTGGCTACACCTTC	CASSSARSGYTF
TRBV5-4	TRBJ1-5	NA	NA	TGTGCCAGCAGCTTGGGCGGGCGCAATCAGCCCCAGCATTTT	CASSLGGRNQPQHF
TRBV24-1	TRBJ2-3	NA	NA	TGTGCCACCAGTGATCACCTAGATTTCCCAGATACGCAGTATTTT	CATSDHLDFPDTQYF
TRBV5-1	TRBJ2-1	NA	TRBD2	TGCGCCAGCAGCTTGGGACTAGCGGGAGATGAGCAGTTCTTC	CASSLGLAGDEQFF
TRBV3-1/TRBV3-2	TRBJ2-7	NA	TRBD2	TGTGCCAGCAGCCTCTGGACTAGCGGGGGGACCGAGCAGTACTTC	CASSLWTSGGTEQYF
TRBV7-9	TRBJ2-3	NA	NA	TGTGCCAGCCCGAAAAAAGGGCTGTCGGGGGAAAGGTTAGATACGCAGTATTTT	CASPKKGLSGERLDTQYF
TRBV5-1	TRBJ1-4	NA	TRBD1	TGCGCCAGCAGGAGCACCGGGACAGTCGTTGAAAAACTGTTTTTT	CASRSTGTVVEKLFF
TRBV28	TRBJ1-5	once	NA	TGTGCCAGCAATTCAGGGTTGAACAATCAGCCCCAGCATTTT	CASNSGLNNQPQHF
TRBV27	TRBJ2-7	once	NA	TGTGCCAGCAGTCCACTGACAGGTGCAGCCTACGAGCAGTACTTC	CASSPLTGAAYEQYF
TRBV4-3	TRBJ2-7	NA	NA	TGCGCCAGCAGCCAAGGGGCAGGGTCCGCCTACGAGCAGTACTTC	CASSQGAGSAYEQYF
TRBV3-1/TRBV3-2	TRBJ1-2	NA	NA	TGTGCCAGCAGCCAATGGGGGGAGCTTAACTATGGCTACACCTTC	CASSQWGELNYGYTF
TRBV3-1/TRBV3-2	TRBJ2-3	NA	NA	TGTGCCAGCAGCCAAGAGGGCGTGGGAGATACGCAGTATTTT	CASSQEGVGDTQYF
TRBV19	TRBJ2-7	few	NA	TGTGCCAGTAGTATTCAGGGGGGCCTTGAGTACGAGCAGTACTTC	CASSIQGGLEYEQYF
TRBV19	TRBJ2-7	few	TRBD1	TGTGCCAGTAGGAGCGGACAGGGGGACGAGCAGTACTTC	CASRSGQGDEQYF
TRBV7-2	TRBJ2-1	NA	NA	TGTGCCAGCTTGAGGGCGCACCCCAATGAGCAGTTCTTC	CASLRAHPNEQFF
TRBV27	TRBJ2-7	NA	TRBD1	TGTGCCAGCAGTTTATTGCAGAGGACAGGCTCCTACGAGCAGTACTTC	CASSLLQRTGSYEQYF
TRBV7-3	TRBJ2-3	NA	TRBD1	TGTGCCAGCAGCCGGACAGGGGGCACAGATACGCAGTATTTT	CASSRTGGTDTQYF
TRBV4-1	TRBJ2-7	NA	NA	TGCGCCAGCAGCCAAGTGAGGTGGTTTGACAGCACCTACGAGCAGTACTTC	CASSQVRWFDSTYEQYF
TRBV7-9	TRBJ2-6	NA	TRBD1	TGTGCCAGCAGCCACAGGGGCGCGTGGTCTGGGGCCAACGTCCTGACTTTC	CASSHRGAWSGANVLTF
TRBV9	TRBJ1-1	NA	TRBD1	TGTGCCAGCAAACGGGGACAGGGGGCGTTGAACACTGAAGCTTTCTTT	CASKRGQGALNTEAFF
TRBV2	TRBJ1-1	NA	NA	TGTGCCAGCAGCAAGGACAAAGGTGGGACTGAAGCTTTCTTT	CASSKDKGGTEAFF
TRBV18	TRBJ2-5	NA	TRBD1	TGTGCCAGCTCACCACCGGGGACAGGGGTTCGGGAGACCCAGTACTTC	CASSPPGTGVRETQYF
TRBV5-4	TRBJ2-3	NA	NA	TGTGCCAGCAGCTTGGCCACAGAATTTGGAGATACGCAGTATTTT	CASSLATEFGDTQYF
TRBV27	TRBJ1-2	few	TRBD1	TGTGCCAGCAGTTTATCGGCCAGGGGGCTTCACTATGGCTACACCTTC	CASSLSARGLHYGYTF
TRBV11-2	TRBJ2-1	NA	TRBD2	TGTGCCAGCAGCCCAACCGGGGGGACTAATGCAAGAAAGCAGTTCTTC	CASSPTGGTNARKQFF
TRBV28	TRBJ1-5	NA	TRBD1	TGTGCCAGCAGTTCCTCCGACAGGGAGGCGCATTTT	CASSSSDREAHF
TRBV7-2	TRBJ1-5	NA	TRBD1	TGTGCCAGCAGCTTATCTTCAGGGGGCAGCAATCAGCCCCAGCATTTT	CASSLSSGGSNQPQHF